Listed here are 16 T cell receptor beta chains from one sample, sequenced in a study of pediatric ulcerative colitis. The rectum was sampled with one to two pinch biopsies at colonoscopy. Libraries were prepared by immunoSEQ multiplex PCR; TCRdb keeps only in-frame clonotypes and omits some of them. The sample includes roughly 9,900 clones, 80% to 90% of them seen just once. Material for sequencing was gut tissue. The receptors stem from a girl aged 10-17 years who was a control in a study of pediatric ulcerative colitis.

The V call is TRBV30, the J call TRBJ2-4; 9 bases match TRBD1. Germline CDR1 GTSNPN, CDR2 SVGIG (reference sequence). The length of the CDR3 is 11 residues. The V gene end was trimmed by 7 bases and the J gene end by 10 bases; junction bases not matched to a gene: 5. The CDR3 region has the DNA TGTGCCTTGACGGGACAGGGAATTCAGTACTTC. Its translation is CALTGQGIQYF.

This chain connects TRBV13 to TRBJ1-1; D possibly corresponds to TRBD1 (6 bases). Germline loops: CDR1 PRHDT, CDR2 FYEKMQ (reference sequence). The CDR3 runs to 15 residues. The V gene lost 3 bases and the J gene lost 0 bases, with 11 bases spanning the gap. The CDR3 sequence is CASSFLRGMNTEAFF. CDR3 nucleotides: TGTGCCAGCAGCTTTTTAAGGGGGATGAACACTGAAGCTTTCTTT.

This chain uses TRBV28 with TRBJ2-7, with a weak D call TRBD1 (5 bases). CDR3 size: 16 residues. Trimming took 5 bases from V and 0 from J, leaving 17 bases between them. Germline loops: CDR1 MDHEN, CDR2 SYDVKM. The CDR3 loop reads CASSTTLTENSYEQYF. DNA for the CDR3: TGTGCCAGCAGTACAACCCTGACAGAGAACTCCTACGAGCAGTACTTC. The whole variable domain, remainder taken from reference TRBV28 and TRBJ2-7, is DVKVTQSSRYLVKRTGEKVFLECVQDMDHENMFWYRQDPGLGLRLIYFSYDVKMKEKGDIPEGYSVSREKKERFSLILESASTNQTSMYLCASSTTLTENSYEQYFGPGTRLTVT.

This clone was observed a single time. The V and J genes are TRBV7-2 and TRBJ2-3; D is perhaps TRBD1 (6 bases). V was pared by 6 bases and J by 4 bases, with 14 bases between. Germline-derived CDR1 and CDR2 are SGHTA and FQGNSA. This CDR3 contains 14 residues. The CDR3 DNA reads TGTGCCAGCAGACCAAACAGGGATTCAGATACGCAGTATTTT. It encodes CASRPNRDSDTQYF.

The genes are TRBV5-1 and TRBJ1-2; TRBD1 might be the D (6 bases). Germline V gene sequence: CDR1 SGHRS, CDR2 YFSETQ. This CDR3 has 13 amino acids. V lost 5 bases, J lost 2 bases, and 10 bases lay in between. CDR3 loop: CASSTTGNYGYTF. The DNA for the CDR3 is TGCGCCAGCAGTACGACAGGAAACTATGGCTACACCTTC.

The count of this clone is one. The rearrangement uses TRBV6-6 and TRBJ1-1; no clear D gene. The V end was cut by 6 bases, the J end by 1 base, with 18 bases between. The CDR3 length is 16 residues. Germline loops: CDR1 MNHNY, CDR2 SVGAGI (reference sequence). Here the CDR3 DNA reads TGTGCCAGCAGGTTTATTATAGGTCTCCAGAACACTGAAGCTTTCTTT. Translating gives CASRFIIGLQNTEAFF.

The CDR3 DNA reads TGTGCCAGCAGTTTCGGCGTATCTAATCAGCCCCAGCATTTT. This gives the protein CASSFGVSNQPQHF. The chain has TRBV6-6 and TRBJ1-5; no clear D gene. The V gene lost 4 bases and the J gene lost 4 bases, with 11 bases spanning the gap. The CDR3 runs 14 residues. Germline assignment: CDR1 MNHNY and CDR2 SVGAGI (reference sequence).

This chain connects TRBV13 to TRBJ2-7, with TRBD2 matching over 10 bases. The CDR3 is 15 residues long. Germline-derived CDR1 and CDR2 are PRHDT and FYEKMQ (reference sequence). Losses at the gene ends were 2 bases for V and 5 bases for J; bases not matched to a gene: 6. The CDR3, as DNA: TGTGCCAGCAGCTTAAGCCCTAGCGGGAGCCACGAGCAGTACTTC. It codes for CASSLSPSGSHEQYF.

The CDR3 protein is CASSPPGTSGDNEQFF. CDR3 bases: TGTGCCAGCTCACCACCGGGCACTAGCGGTGACAATGAGCAGTTCTTC. V and J are TRBV18 and TRBJ2-1, with 8 bases matching TRBD2. The CDR3 runs to 16 residues. Germline lookup yields CDR1 KGHSH and CDR2 LQKENI. V was pared by 0 bases and J by 5 bases, with 6 bases of the junction left unmatched.

The chain has TRBV6-1 and TRBJ2-7; D is tentatively TRBD1 or TRBD2 (5 bases each). Germline V CDR1 and CDR2: MNHNS, SASEGT. Trimming took 5 bases from V and 0 from J, leaving 14 bases between them. The CDR3 spans 15 residues. The CDR3 loop reads CASSRGGSSSYEQYF. Written as DNA, the CDR3 is TGTGCCAGCAGTCGGGGCGGATCAAGCTCCTACGAGCAGTACTTC.

The J gene is TRBJ1-2, the V gene TRBV11-3; TRBD1 aligns across 8 bases. The CDR3 extends over 15 amino acids. V gave up 5 bases and J gave up 2 bases; unmatched junction bases: 7. CDR1 is SGHNT, CDR2 YENEEA, per germline. In nucleotides, the CDR3 is TGTGCCAGCAGCGCCGGTGCAGGGGGCAACTATGGCTACACCTTC. It codes for CASSAGAGGNYGYTF. The entire variable domain, with the rest obtained from reference TRBV11-3 and TRBJ1-2, is as follows: EAGVVQSPRYKIIEKKQPVAFWCNPISGHNTLYWYLQNLGQGPELLIRYENEEAVDDSQLPKDRFSAERLKGVDSTLKIQPAELGDSAVYLCASSAGAGGNYGYTFGSGTRLTVV.

The genes are TRBV5-1 and TRBJ2-1; 8 bases map to TRBD1. V lost 4 bases to trimming and J lost 10 bases; unmatched junction nucleotides: 7. Per the germline V gene, CDR1 is SGHRS and CDR2 is YFSETQ. The CDR3 totals 13 residues. CDR3 in amino acids: CASSRDRGREQFF. The DNA for the CDR3 is TGCGCCAGCAGCCGCGACAGGGGAAGGGAGCAGTTCTTC.

CDR3: CASSLVSLINEQFF. In DNA form, the CDR3 reads TGTGCCAGCAGCTTAGTTTCCCTCATCAATGAGCAGTTCTTC. This chain joins TRBV7-8 and TRBJ2-1; no firm D call. The CDR3 has 14 residues. Trimming removed 1 base at V and 6 bases at J, with 10 bases between. The V gene's germline CDR1 is SGHVS and CDR2 FQNEAQ.

The chain couples TRBV6-5 to TRBJ1-2, with D unclear. The CDR3 is 16 residues long. The V end was cut by 0 bases, the J end by 4 bases, with 15 bases between. The germline CDR1 and CDR2 sequences are MNHEY and SVGAGI. As DNA, the CDR3 is TGTGCCAGCAGTTACTCCGTGGCAGGACCAATCTATGGCTACACCTTC. This translates into CASSYSVAGPIYGYTF.

This clone was counted a single time. V and J are TRBV6-5 and TRBJ1-5, with D possibly TRBD1 on 6 matching bases. The germline CDR1 and CDR2 sequences are MNHEY and SVGAGI. CDR3 length equals 15 residues. Between the trimmed V and J ends, which lost 4 bases and 2 bases, there was a span of 12 bases. Written as DNA, the CDR3 is TGTGCCAGCAGTTCGGGGGGCCTGGGCAATCAGCCCCAGCATTTT. Protein product: CASSSGGLGNQPQHF.

This chain uses TRBV12-5 with TRBJ2-1, with D uncertain. This CDR3 has 11 residues. Trimming removed 2 bases from V and 9 bases from J, with 5 bases in between. Germline lookup yields CDR1 LGHNT and CDR2 FRNRAP. DNA of the CDR3: TGTGCTAGTGGTTTGTGGGGTGAGCAGTTCTTC. It encodes CASGLWGEQFF.